This TCR beta chain was found in a study of shared clonotypes between healthy human individuals. General observations from the study: Lower generation probabilities were found for non-shared clonotypes than for those shared by all four donors.

As concerns this clone: Its cognate antigen is unknown.

V was cut by 2 bases and J by 5 bases, with 7 bases left in between. Germline V gene sequence: CDR1 ENHRY, CDR2 SYGVKD. The length of the CDR3 is 14 residues. Measured with immunoSEQ multiplex PCR; TCRdb has only the in-frame clones, and not every one. The repertoire includes some 2,000,000 clones, nearly 97% of them detected once, and more than 0.1% sits in the top ten. Sequencing was done on a sample of naive CD4+ T cells sorted from blood. Subset: CD45RA+ positively selected. The chain employs TRBV10-3 and TRBJ1-6; D is unclear. This clonotype was obtained from a man in his late teens or twenties in good health. This chain's CDR3 is CAISEGINNSPLHF. DNA for the CDR3: TGTGCCATCAGTGAGGGGATCAATAATTCACCCCTCCACTTT.